The source of this T cell receptor (beta chain) is a study of T cells in Graves' hyperthyroidism and ophthalmopathy. It was 10 ml of fresh peripheral blood that supplied the PBMCs. Template material for amplifying TCR beta CDR3 regions consisted of RNA transcripts. The HTBI primer set drove a first-round RT-PCR of the TCR CDR3. TCRdb re-analysed the multiplex PCR reads in MiXCR, keeping a single row per CDR3 protein. Of hundreds of thousands of distinct CDR3 sequences detected, around 15% appear once; the ten largest clones hold about a tenth. V lost 0 bases to trimming and J lost 1 base; unmatched junction nucleotides: 8. Germline CDR1 DFQATT, CDR2 SNEGSKA (reference sequence). There are 17 residues in the CDR3.

The source is a woman aged 18-29 years with Graves' hyperthyroidism. This rearrangement joins TRBV20-1 to TRBJ2-3; TRBD2 matches at 9 bases. Sequencing used blood. CDR3 coding DNA: TGCAGTGCTAGAGATAGATTACTAGCGGGTGGCACAGATACGCAGTATTTT. Translated: CSARDRLLAGGTDTQYF.